This entry lists 14 T cell receptor beta chains sequenced from one sample in a study of Ad26.COV2.S vaccination and SARS-CoV-2 variants. Treatment meaning: roughly 20 received Ad26.COV2.S at low or high dose, single or two shots; roughly five received placebo; per-sample allocation not given. Sampling was performed 63 days after the first vaccine or placebo injection. Only in-frame clones appear in the TCRdb table, and some are missing; sequencing was by immunoSEQ multiplex PCR. Of about 420,000 clones listed, approximately 88% are singletons. The sample here was peripheral blood, taken in a trial of Ad26.COV2.S vaccine versus placebo. All receptors come from a person between 18 and 59 years old who received the Ad26.COV2.S COVID-19 vaccine or a placebo.

V and J are TRBV28 and TRBJ1-2; the D is unclear. The V end was cut by 5 bases, the J end by 1 base, with 17 bases between. This CDR3 comprises 16 residues. Germline V gene sequence: CDR1 MDHEN, CDR2 SYDVKM. CDR3 DNA sequence: TGTGCCAGCAGTAGATACCCGCAAACCAGTAACTATGGCTACACCTTC. This sequence encodes CASSRYPQTSNYGYTF.

CDR3 bases: TGTGCCAGCAGCTTAGTTGGAGGTAGCAACACTGAAGCTTTCTTT. This encodes CASSLVGGSNTEAFF. The J gene is TRBJ1-1, the V gene TRBV11-3; no definite D call. The germline CDR1 and CDR2 sequences are SGHNT and YENEEA. Trimming took 1 base from V and 2 from J, leaving 11 bases between them. This CDR3 is built from 15 residues.

The V gene is TRBV15, the J gene TRBJ2-2, with 7 bases matching TRBD1. The CDR3 loop spans 16 amino acids. J was trimmed by 0 bases and V by 0 bases; bases with no gene match: 1. CDR1 is LNHNV, CDR2 YYDKDF, per germline (reference sequence). CDR3 sequence reads: CATSREGGTNTGELFF. CDR3 bases: TGTGCCACCAGCAGAGAAGGGGGCACGAACACCGGGGAGCTGTTTTTT.

The rearrangement uses TRBV30 and TRBJ2-7; the D gene is possibly TRBD1 (5 bases). Germline V lookup: CDR1 GTSNPN, CDR2 SVGIG (reference sequence). Trimming took 4 bases from V and 3 from J, leaving 28 bases between them. The CDR3 contains 18 residues. CDR3 loop: CAWTTGFLGKPRYYEQYF. The CDR3 coding sequence is TGTGCCTGGACAACAGGTTTCCTGGGAAAACCCCGTTACTACGAGCAGTACTTC.

Of note for this clone: A much larger clone sits a single nucleotide away, making a read error possible. This chain uses TRBV10-1 with TRBJ2-1, with D possibly TRBD1 on 6 matching bases. This CDR3 has 13 residues. Germline CDR1 WNHNN, CDR2 SYGVQD (reference sequence). Trimming removed 3 bases from V and 5 bases from J, with 8 bases in between. CDR3 in DNA: TGCGCCAGCAGTGACCGGGACAACAATGAGCAGTTCTTC. It yields the protein CASSDRDNNEQFF.

The V gene is TRBV10-3, the J gene TRBJ2-5; 7 nucleotides align to TRBD1. CDR3 length: 14 residues. V dropped 5 bases and J dropped 2; count of bases not matched to a gene: 5. The germline gives CDR1 ENHRY, CDR2 SYGVKD. In DNA, the CDR3 is TGTGCCATCAGTCTACAGGGGAAACAAGAGACCCAGTACTTC. It translates to CAISLQGKQETQYF.

The rearrangement joins TRBV18 to TRBJ1-6; D not resolved. Germline V CDR1 and CDR2: KGHSH, LQKENI. V was trimmed by 3 bases and J by 5 bases, leaving 8 bases between them. The CDR3 is made up of 14 amino acids. The CDR3 loop reads CASSPLTDNSPLHF. The DNA for the CDR3 is TGTGCCAGCTCACCCCTAACAGATAATTCACCCCTCCACTTT.

The chain couples TRBV7-3 to TRBJ2-1; 9 bases agree with TRBD1. There are 16 residues in the CDR3. CDR1 is SGHTA, CDR2 FQGTGA, per germline. With 5 bases clipped from V and 5 bases from J, the junction kept 10 bases outside the gene matches. CDR3 nucleotides: TGTGCCAGCAGCCCCATTGGTAGGACAGGGGACAATGAGCAGTTCTTC. As protein: CASSPIGRTGDNEQFF.

The J gene is TRBJ2-2, the V gene TRBV2; no definite D call. V lost 6 bases and J lost 2, with 16 bases in between. The CDR3 is 16 residues long. From germline, CDR1 is SNHLY and CDR2 FYNNEI. Written as DNA, the CDR3 is TGTGCCAGCAGCACTACACCACCCCTCAACACCGGGGAGCTGTTTTTT. This encodes CASSTTPPLNTGELFF.

The chain employs TRBV7-2 and TRBJ2-7; 11 nucleotides line up with TRBD1. The germline V gene has CDR1 SGHTA and CDR2 FQGNSA. CDR3 length equals 15 residues. The V gene end was trimmed by 5 bases and the J gene end by 5 bases; junction bases not matched to a gene: 8. The CDR3 DNA sequence: TGTGCCAGCAGCACGCGGACAGGGGGCGTGAACGAGCAGTACTTC. It yields the protein CASSTRTGGVNEQYF.

This clone was counted only a few times. The chain combines TRBV28 with TRBJ2-3; no definite D call. Deletions cut 3 bases from V and 1 base from J, with 8 bases between. This CDR3 has 14 amino acids. Germline CDR1 and CDR2: MDHEN and SYDVKM. DNA for the CDR3: TGTGCCAGCAGTTTTCTGTTGGGCACAGATACGCAGTATTTT. Translation: CASSFLLGTDTQYF.

The chain links TRBV11-2 to TRBJ2-1; D remains unclear. V lost 1 base, J lost 9 bases, and 4 bases lay in between. Germline CDR1 and CDR2: SGHAT and FQNNGV. The CDR3 covers 11 residues. The CDR3 DNA is TGTGCCAGCAGCTTAGCTTTTGAGCAGTTCTTC. Translating it yields CASSLAFEQFF.

The rearrangement uses TRBV9 and TRBJ2-2, with 7 positions matching TRBD2. CDR1 and CDR2 from the germline V gene are SGDLS and YYNGEE. The CDR3 sequence is 13 residues long. V lost 6 bases and J lost 3; bases outside the gene matches: 2. CDR3 bases: TGTGCCAGCACGGGGGGTCACACCGGGGAGCTGTTTTTT. It yields the protein CASTGGHTGELFF.

This clone was observed a handful of times. The chain has TRBV7-3 and TRBJ2-2; unclear D gene. The V end was cut by 5 bases, the J end by 3 bases, with 10 bases between. The CDR3 consists of 14 residues. CDR1 is SGHTA and CDR2 is FQGTGA in the germline V gene. The CDR3 here is CASSPHLDTGELFF. CDR3 nucleotide sequence: TGTGCCAGCAGCCCCCACCTTGACACCGGGGAGCTGTTTTTT. Full variable domain (remainder filled in from reference TRBV7-3 and TRBJ2-2): GAGVSQTPSNKVTEKGKYVELRCDPISGHTALYWYRQSLGQGPEFLIYFQGTGAADDSGLPNDRFFAVRPEGSVSTLKIQRTERGDSAVYLCASSPHLDTGELFFGEGSRLTVL.